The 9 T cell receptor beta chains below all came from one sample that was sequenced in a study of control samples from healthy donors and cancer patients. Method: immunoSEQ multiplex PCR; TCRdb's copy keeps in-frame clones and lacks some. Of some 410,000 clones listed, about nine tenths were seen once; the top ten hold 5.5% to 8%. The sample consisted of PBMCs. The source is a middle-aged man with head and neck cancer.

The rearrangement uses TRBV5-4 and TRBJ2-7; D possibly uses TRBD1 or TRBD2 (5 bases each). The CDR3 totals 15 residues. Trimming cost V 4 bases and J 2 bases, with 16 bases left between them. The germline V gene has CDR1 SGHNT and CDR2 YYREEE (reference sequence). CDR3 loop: CASSPEGDLAYEQYF. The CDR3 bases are TGTGCCAGCAGCCCCGAAGGGGACCTAGCCTACGAGCAGTACTTC.

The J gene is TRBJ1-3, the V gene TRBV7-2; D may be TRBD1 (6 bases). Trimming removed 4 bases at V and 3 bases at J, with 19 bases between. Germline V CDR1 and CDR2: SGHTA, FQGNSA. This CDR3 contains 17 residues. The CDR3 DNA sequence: TGTGCCAGCAGCTCCGACCAATGGGGGGCGCTTGGAAACACCATATATTTT. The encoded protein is CASSSDQWGALGNTIYF.

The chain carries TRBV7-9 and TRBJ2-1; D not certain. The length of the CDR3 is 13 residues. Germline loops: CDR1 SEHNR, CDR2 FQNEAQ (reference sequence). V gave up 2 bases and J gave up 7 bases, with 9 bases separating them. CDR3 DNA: TGTGCCAGCAGCTTATCTGTGGGGAATGAGCAGTTCTTC. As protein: CASSLSVGNEQFF. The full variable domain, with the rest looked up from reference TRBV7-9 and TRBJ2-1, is DTGVSQNPRHKITKRGQNVTFRCDPISEHNRLYWYRQTLGQGPEFLTYFQNEAQLEKSRLLSDRFSAERPKGSFSTLEIQRTEQGDSAMYLCASSLSVGNEQFFGPGTRLTVL.

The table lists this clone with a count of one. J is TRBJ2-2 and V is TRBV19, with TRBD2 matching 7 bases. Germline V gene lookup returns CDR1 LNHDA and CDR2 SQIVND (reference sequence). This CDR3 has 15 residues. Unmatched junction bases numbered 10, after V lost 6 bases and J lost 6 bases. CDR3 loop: CASSLGLAVAGELFF. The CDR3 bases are TGTGCCAGTAGCCTCGGGCTAGCGGTTGCCGGGGAGCTGTTTTTT.

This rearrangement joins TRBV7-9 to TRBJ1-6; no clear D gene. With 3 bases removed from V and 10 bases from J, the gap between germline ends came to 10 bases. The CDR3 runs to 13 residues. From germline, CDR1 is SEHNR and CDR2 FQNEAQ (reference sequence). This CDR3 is CASSLLGPSPLHF. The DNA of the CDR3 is TGTGCCAGCAGCTTGCTAGGACCGTCACCCCTCCACTTT.

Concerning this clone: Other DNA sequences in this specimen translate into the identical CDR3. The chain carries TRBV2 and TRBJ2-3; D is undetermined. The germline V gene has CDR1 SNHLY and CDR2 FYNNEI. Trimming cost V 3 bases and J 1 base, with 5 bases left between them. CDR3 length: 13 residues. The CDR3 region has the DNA TGTGCCAGCAGTGACCAAGGCACAGATACGCAGTATTTT. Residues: CASSDQGTDTQYF.

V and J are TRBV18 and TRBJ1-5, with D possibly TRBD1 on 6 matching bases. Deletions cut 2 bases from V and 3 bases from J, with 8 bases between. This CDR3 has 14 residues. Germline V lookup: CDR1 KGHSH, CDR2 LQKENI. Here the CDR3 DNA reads TGTGCCAGCTCACCAAGACAGGACAATCAGCCCCAGCATTTT. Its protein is CASSPRQDNQPQHF. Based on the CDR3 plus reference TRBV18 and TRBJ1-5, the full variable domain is NAGVMQNPRHLVRRRGQEARLRCSPMKGHSHVYWYRQLPEEGLKFMVYLQKENIIDESGMPKERFSAEFPKEGPSILRIQQVVRGDSAAYFCASSPRQDNQPQHFGDGTRLSIL.

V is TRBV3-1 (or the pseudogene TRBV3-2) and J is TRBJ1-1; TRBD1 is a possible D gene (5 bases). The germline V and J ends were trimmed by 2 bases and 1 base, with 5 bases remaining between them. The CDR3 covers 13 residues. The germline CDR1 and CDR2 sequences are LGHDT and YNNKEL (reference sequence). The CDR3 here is CASSQQGNTEAFF. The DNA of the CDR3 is TGTGCCAGCAGCCAACAGGGGAACACTGAAGCTTTCTTT.

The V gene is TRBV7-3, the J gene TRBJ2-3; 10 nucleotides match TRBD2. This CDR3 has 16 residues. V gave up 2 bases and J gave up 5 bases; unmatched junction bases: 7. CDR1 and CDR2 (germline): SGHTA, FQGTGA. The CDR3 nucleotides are TGTGCCAGCAGCTTACAAGCGGGGGGGCTTGGAGATACGCAGTATTTT. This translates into CASSLQAGGLGDTQYF.